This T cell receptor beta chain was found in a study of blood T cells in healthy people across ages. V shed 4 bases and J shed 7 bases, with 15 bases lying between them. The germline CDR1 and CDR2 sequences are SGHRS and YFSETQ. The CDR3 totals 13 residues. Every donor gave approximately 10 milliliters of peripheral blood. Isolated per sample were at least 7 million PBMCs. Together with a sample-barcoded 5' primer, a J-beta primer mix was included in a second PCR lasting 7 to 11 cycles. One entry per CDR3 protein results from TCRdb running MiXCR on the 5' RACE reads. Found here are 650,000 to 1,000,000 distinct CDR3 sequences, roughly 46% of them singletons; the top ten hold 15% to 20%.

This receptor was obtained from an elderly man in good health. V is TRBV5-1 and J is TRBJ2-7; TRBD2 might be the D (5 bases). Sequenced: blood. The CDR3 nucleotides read TGCGCCAGCAGCGCTATTTCCGGGGTTGAGCAGTACTTC. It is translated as CASSAISGVEQYF. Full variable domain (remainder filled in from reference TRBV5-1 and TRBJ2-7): KAGVTQTPRYLIKTRGQQVTLSCSPISGHRSVSWYQQTPGQGLQFLFEYFSETQRNKGNFPGRFSGRQFSNSRSEMNVSTLELGDSALYLCASSAISGVEQYFGPGTRLTVT.